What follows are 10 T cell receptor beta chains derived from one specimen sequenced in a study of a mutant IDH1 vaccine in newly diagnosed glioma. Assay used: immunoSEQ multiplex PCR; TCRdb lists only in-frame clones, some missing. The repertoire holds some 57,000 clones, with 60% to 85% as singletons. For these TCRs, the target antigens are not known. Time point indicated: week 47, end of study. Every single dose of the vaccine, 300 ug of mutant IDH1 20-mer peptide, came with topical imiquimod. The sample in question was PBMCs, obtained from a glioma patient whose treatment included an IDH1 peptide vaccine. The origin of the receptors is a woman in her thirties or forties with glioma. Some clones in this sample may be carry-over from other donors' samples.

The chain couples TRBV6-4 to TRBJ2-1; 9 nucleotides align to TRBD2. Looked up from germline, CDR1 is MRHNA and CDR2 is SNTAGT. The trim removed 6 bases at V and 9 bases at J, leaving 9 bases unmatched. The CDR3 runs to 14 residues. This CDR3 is CASRPQGAGGEQFF. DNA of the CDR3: TGTGCCAGCAGGCCCCAGGGAGCGGGGGGTGAGCAGTTCTTC.

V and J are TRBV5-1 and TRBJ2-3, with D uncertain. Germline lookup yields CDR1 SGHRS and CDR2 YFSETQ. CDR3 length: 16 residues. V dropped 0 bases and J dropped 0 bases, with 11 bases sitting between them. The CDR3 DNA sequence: TGCGCCAGCAGCTTGGATTCCATAACTAGCACAGATACGCAGTATTTT. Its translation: CASSLDSITSTDTQYF.

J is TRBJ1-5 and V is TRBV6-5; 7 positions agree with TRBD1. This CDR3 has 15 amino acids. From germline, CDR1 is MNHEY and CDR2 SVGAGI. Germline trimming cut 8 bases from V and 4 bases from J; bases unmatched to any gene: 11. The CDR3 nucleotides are TGTGCCAGCGGGCTTTGGGACAGCACGAATCAGCCCCAGCATTTT. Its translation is CASGLWDSTNQPQHF.

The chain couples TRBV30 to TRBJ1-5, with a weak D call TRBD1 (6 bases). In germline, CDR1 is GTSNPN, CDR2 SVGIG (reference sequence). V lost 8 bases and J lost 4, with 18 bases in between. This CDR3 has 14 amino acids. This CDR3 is CAGGGAARNQPQHF. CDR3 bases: TGTGCCGGGGGCGGGGCGGCTCGGAATCAGCCCCAGCATTTT. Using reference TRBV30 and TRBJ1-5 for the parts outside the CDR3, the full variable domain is SQTIHQWPATLVQPVGSPLSLECTVEGTSNPNLYWYRQAAGRGLQLLFYSVGIGQISSEVPQNLSASRPQDRQFILSSKKLLLSDSGFYLCAGGGAARNQPQHFGDGTRLSIL.

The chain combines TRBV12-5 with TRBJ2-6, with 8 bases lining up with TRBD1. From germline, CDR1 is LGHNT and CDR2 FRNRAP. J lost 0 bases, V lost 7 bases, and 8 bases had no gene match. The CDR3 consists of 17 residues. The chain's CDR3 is CASANDRGPSGANVLTF. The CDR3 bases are TGTGCTAGTGCCAATGACAGGGGCCCCTCTGGGGCCAACGTCCTGACTTTC.

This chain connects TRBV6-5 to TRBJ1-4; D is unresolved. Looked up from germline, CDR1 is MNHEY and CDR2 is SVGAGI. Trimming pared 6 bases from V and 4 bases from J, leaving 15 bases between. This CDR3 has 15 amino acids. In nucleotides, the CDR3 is TGTGCCAGCAGGTCCGGGCCGAATATTAATGAAAAACTGTTTTTT. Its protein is CASRSGPNINEKLFF.

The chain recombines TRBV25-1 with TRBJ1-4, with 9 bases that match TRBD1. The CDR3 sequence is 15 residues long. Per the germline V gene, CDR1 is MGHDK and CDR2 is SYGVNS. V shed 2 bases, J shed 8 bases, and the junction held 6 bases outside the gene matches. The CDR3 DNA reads TGTGCCAGCAGTGAACCGGACAGGGGTGAGGAAAAACTGTTTTTT. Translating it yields CASSEPDRGEEKLFF.

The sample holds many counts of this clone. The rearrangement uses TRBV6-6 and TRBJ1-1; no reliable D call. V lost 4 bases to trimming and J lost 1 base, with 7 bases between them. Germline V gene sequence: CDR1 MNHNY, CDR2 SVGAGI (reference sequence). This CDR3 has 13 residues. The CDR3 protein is CASSSTENTEAFF. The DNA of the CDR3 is TGTGCCAGCAGTTCAACAGAGAACACTGAAGCTTTCTTT.

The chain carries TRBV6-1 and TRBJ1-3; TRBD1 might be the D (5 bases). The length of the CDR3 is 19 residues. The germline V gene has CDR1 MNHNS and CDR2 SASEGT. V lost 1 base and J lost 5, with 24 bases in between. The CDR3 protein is CASSEVGGLRGGIRNTIYF. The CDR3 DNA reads TGTGCCAGCAGTGAAGTGGGCGGGTTGAGGGGAGGAATTCGAAACACCATATATTTT.

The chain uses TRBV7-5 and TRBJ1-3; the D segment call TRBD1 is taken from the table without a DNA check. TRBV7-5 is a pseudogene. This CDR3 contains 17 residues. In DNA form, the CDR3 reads TGTGCCAGAAGCTTAGCCCCGGACAGGTACTCTGGAAACACCATATATTTT. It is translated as CARSLAPDRYSGNTIYF.